This T cell receptor (beta chain) appears in the sequencing data of a study of molecular identifiers for immune sequencing clone quantification. The germline V and J ends were trimmed by 1 base and 4 bases, with 10 bases remaining between them. From germline, CDR1 is SEHNR and CDR2 FQNEAQ (reference sequence). The CDR3 loop spans 15 amino acids. MiXCR, run by TCRdb on the PCR reads, gives a single entry per CDR3 protein. The table has tens of thousands of distinct CDR3 sequences, about 24% seen once; the top ten hold around 0.97%. This sequence was found in a human donor in good health. Some libraries in this study had Jurkat cell RNA spiked in. The rearrangement links TRBV7-9 to TRBJ2-2, with D possibly being TRBD1 (5 bases). Sequences were obtained from naive CD8+ T cells from blood, with Jurkat cell RNA spiked in. As to subset: FACS-sorted CD8+CD4-CCR7+CD45RA+ naive T cells. The CDR3 DNA follows: TGTGCCAGCAGCTTAGAAGGGGAACTCACCGGGGAGCTGTTTTTT. Amino acid sequence: CASSLEGELTGELFF.